This record concerns one TCR beta chain sequence. What antigen it recognizes has not been identified. It has no much larger one-base neighbor in the sample; base qualities were not kept. The data derive from a study of T cells in Graves' hyperthyroidism and ophthalmopathy (dated by TCRdb to between 2018 and 2021). Regarding the study in general: Peripheral blood was sampled at the time of initial diagnosis, prior to any treatment. Whether ophthalmopathy could be predicted prospectively was tested in an independent validation cohort made up of under 20 hyperthyroidism patients plus 17 patients who later progressed to ophthalmopathy. The study also compared thyroid tissue and blood T-cell repertoires from a handful of Graves' hyperthyroidism patients. Once sampling was done, hyperthyroidism patients were given methimazole at a starting dose of 30 mg daily, whereas ophthalmopathy patients were given high-dose intravenous methylprednisolone. TCR Vbeta CDR3 sequencing of approximately 140 peripheral blood samples (around 45 ophthalmopathy, roughly 72 hyperthyroidism and roughly 17 progressor patients) is reported in the paper. For training and testing, the 80 to 100 patients in the discovery cohort were randomly divided in a 7:3 ratio. To identify distinguishing TCR V-J signatures, a discovery cohort of around 100 patients was used, comprising some 43 with Graves' ophthalmopathy and around 60 with stable Graves' hyperthyroidism. Overall study outcomes, separate from this receptor: Sample size was not statistically predetermined, and blinding of investigators to group allocation was not performed. Most expanded thyroid clonotypes (frequency above 0.001) were also detected in blood, a finding suggesting that blood repertoires may reflect thyroid immune responses. In cross-validation, a model built on a 13 V-J signature told ophthalmopathy apart from stable hyperthyroidism with over 85% sensitivity and around 84% specificity, and in testing the same model reached 80%/75%. In validation, progression to ophthalmopathy was predicted by the model with 70.59% sensitivity and 72% to 85% specificity, a median of approximately 7.1 months before onset.

The germline V gene provides CDR1 ENHRY and CDR2 SYGVKD. V lost 3 bases and J lost 0 bases; the stretch between them is 9 bases long. Inclusive of the bounding cysteine and phenylalanine, the CDR3 is 14 residues long. Just the 42-base CDR3 DNA is kept, in frame starting at base 1. The TCR beta CDR3 regions were amplified from the RNA transcripts. The TCR CDR3 was subjected to a first round of RT-PCR using the HTBI primer set and the Qiagen OneStep RT-PCR kit. A second multiplex PCR round built the libraries, followed by size selection and purification. Libraries were sequenced paired-end with 100 bp reads on an Illumina HiSeq2000. The authors' analysis ran thus. Raw data were processed with SOAPnuke, discarding reads with adapters, uncalled bases, mean Phred below 15, or no exact constant-primer or identifier match. High-quality paired reads were merged with COPE v1.2.5, and unique nucleotide sequences were defined as clonotypes. MiTCR v1.1 was used to align the clonotypes against IMGT TRBV, TRBD and TRBJ reference segments. The analysis included only V-J combinations with a frequency above 0.0001, which together covered 99% to 99.2% of the repertoires. A TCS score was defined as the ratio between F50 (clonal expansion) and ExV (chaos), using BLOSUM62-based TCRdist between CDR3 peptides within each V-J. Welch's t-statistics and random forest reduced roughly 500 V-J features to 13, which were used in a naive Bayes classifier (R e1071). The similarity between thyroid and blood repertoires was quantified using the Morisita-Horn index. The raw public reads went through TCRdb reprocessing: fastp at Q25, MiXCR clone calling, in-frame beta chains kept. Each record represents a unique CDR3 protein, reported with the most common genes and DNA among its rows. TCRdb's processing, not the authors' own work, is the source of the V and J calls. This sample lists hundreds of thousands of distinct CDR3 sequences; about 14% were detected once. The ten largest clones capture roughly 4.3% of the sample.

Moderately to severely active disease, a Clinical Activity Score of at least 3, a NOSPECS grade of at least 4, and a duration under 3 months were present in ophthalmopathy patients. Patients with uncontrolled infections, other autoimmune diseases, pregnancy or lactation were excluded. Diagnoses relied on clinical symptoms, serum thyroxine and TRAb, thyroid ultrasound and orbital computed tomography. PBMCs were isolated from 8 to 10 ml of fresh peripheral blood by Ficoll-Paque density gradient centrifugation. Total RNA was extracted using Trizol reagent, and RNA quality was assessed on an Agilent 2100 Bioanalyzer.

Sample: blood. The clonotype originates from a woman aged 40-49 years with Graves' ophthalmopathy. The V and J genes are TRBV10-3 and TRBJ2-7, with the D gene possibly TRBD1 or TRBD2, each one fitting 5 bases. The CDR3 sequence is CAISDGAASYEQYF. The nucleotide sequence reads as follows: TGTGCCATCAGTGACGGGGCGGCCTCCTACGAGCAGTACTTC.